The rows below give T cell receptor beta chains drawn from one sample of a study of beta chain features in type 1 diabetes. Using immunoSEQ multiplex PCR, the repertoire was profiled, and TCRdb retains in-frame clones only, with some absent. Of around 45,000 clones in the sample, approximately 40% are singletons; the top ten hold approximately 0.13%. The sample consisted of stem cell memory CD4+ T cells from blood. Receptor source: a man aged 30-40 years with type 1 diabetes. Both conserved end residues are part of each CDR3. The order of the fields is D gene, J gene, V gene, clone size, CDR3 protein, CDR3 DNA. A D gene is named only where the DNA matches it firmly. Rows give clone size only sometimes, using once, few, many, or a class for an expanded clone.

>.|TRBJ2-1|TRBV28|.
CASSLSGAYNEQFF
TGTGCCAGCAGTTTATCAGGGGCCTACAATGAGCAGTTCTTC
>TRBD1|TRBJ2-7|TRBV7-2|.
CASSLVGTGGYEQYF
TGTGCCAGCAGCTTAGTAGGGACAGGAGGCTACGAGCAGTACTTC
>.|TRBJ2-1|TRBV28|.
CASSSNYNEQFF
TGTGCCAGCAGTTCTAACTACAATGAGCAGTTCTTC
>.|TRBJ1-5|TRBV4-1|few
CASSQDSIQPQHF
TGCGCCAGCAGCCAAGATTCAATTCAGCCCCAGCATTTT
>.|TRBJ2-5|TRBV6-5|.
CASSPYPSYQETQYF
TGTGCCAGCAGTCCCTATCCGTCGTACCAAGAGACCCAGTACTTC
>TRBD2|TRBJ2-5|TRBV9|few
CASSVALAETQYF
TGTGCCAGCAGCGTAGCACTAGCGGAGACCCAGTACTTC
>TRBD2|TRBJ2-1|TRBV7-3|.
CASSLSLAGSGEQFF
TGTGCCAGCAGCTTATCACTAGCGGGAAGCGGCGAGCAGTTCTTC
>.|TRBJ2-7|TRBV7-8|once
CASSLDTHEQYF
TGTGCCAGCAGCTTAGACACCCACGAGCAGTACTTC
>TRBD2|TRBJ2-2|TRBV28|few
CASSLSGRLSGELFF
TGTGCCAGCAGTTTAAGCGGGAGACTGTCCGGGGAGCTGTTTTTT
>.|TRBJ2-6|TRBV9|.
CASTPDTSGANVLTF
TGTGCCAGCACCCCGGACACCTCTGGGGCCAACGTCCTGACTTTC
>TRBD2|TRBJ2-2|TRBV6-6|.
CASRSLAGGWTGELFF
TGTGCCAGCAGGTCACTAGCGGGAGGGTGGACCGGGGAGCTGTTTTTT
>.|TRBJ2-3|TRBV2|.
CASSDRDYTQYF
TGTGCCAGCAGTGACAGGGACTATACGCAGTATTTT
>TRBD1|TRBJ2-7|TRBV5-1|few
CASRGQGGSYEQYF
TGCGCCAGCCGAGGACAGGGTGGCTCCTACGAGCAGTACTTC
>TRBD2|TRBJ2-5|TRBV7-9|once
CASSLGLAGEGETQYF
TGTGCCAGCAGCTTGGGACTAGCGGGAGAAGGAGAGACCCAGTACTTC
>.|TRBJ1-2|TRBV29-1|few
CSVVGARLNYGYTF
TGCAGCGTTGTAGGCGCGAGGTTAAACTATGGCTACACCTTC
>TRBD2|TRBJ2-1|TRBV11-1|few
CASSLVAGVGDEQFF
TGTGCCAGCAGCTTAGTCGCGGGAGTGGGCGATGAGCAGTTCTTC
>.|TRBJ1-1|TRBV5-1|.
CASSLEGWTDTEAFF
TGCGCCAGCAGCTTGGAGGGGTGGACAGACACTGAAGCTTTCTTT
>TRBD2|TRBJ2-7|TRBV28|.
CASTEWTSGSGEQYF
TGTGCCAGCACTGAGTGGACTAGCGGGTCAGGCGAGCAGTACTTC
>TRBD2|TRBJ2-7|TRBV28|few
CASRRTSGGAYEQYF
TGTGCCAGCAGGCGGACTAGCGGGGGAGCCTACGAGCAGTACTTC
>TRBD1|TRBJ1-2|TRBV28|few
CASSQTGVGYTF
TGTGCCAGCAGTCAAACAGGGGTGGGCTACACCTTC
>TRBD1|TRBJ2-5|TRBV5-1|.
CASSFTGGAGETQYF
TGCGCCAGCAGCTTTACAGGGGGCGCTGGGGAGACCCAGTACTTC
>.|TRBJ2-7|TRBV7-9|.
CASSGSSYEQYF
TGTGCCAGCAGTGGCAGTTCCTACGAGCAGTACTTC
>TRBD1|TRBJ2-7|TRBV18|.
CASSPRALYRGAYEQYF
TGTGCCAGCTCACCACGAGCCCTGTACAGGGGAGCGTACGAGCAGTACTTC
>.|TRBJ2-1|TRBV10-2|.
CASGEGGSLNNEQFF
TGCGCCAGCGGTGAAGGTGGTAGCCTAAACAATGAGCAGTTCTTC
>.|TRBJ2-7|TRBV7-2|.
CASSRLLENEQYF
TGTGCCAGCAGTAGGCTCCTGGAGAACGAGCAGTACTTC
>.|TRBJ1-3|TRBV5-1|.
CASSTGSGNTIYF
TGCGCCAGCAGCACAGGGTCTGGAAACACCATATATTTT
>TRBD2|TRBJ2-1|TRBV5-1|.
CASSLATSGSISEQFF
TGCGCCAGCAGCTTGGCCACTAGCGGGAGTATTAGTGAGCAGTTCTTC
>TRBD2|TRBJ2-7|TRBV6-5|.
CASRNLAVSSYEQYF
TGTGCCAGCAGAAACCTAGCGGTTAGCTCCTACGAGCAGTACTTC
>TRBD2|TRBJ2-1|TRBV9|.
CASSVRIAGSYNEQFF
TGTGCCAGCAGCGTAAGGATAGCGGGTTCCTACAATGAGCAGTTCTTC
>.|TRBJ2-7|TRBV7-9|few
CASSFNQDSYEQYF
TGTGCCAGCAGCTTTAACCAGGACTCTTACGAGCAGTACTTC
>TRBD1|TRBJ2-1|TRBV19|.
CASSISGQHYNEQFF
TGTGCCAGTAGTATTTCGGGACAGCACTACAATGAGCAGTTCTTC
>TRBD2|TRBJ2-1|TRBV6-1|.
CASSQGLPYNEQFF
TGTGCCAGCAGCCAGGGACTACCATACAATGAGCAGTTCTTC
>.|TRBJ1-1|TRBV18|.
CASSRFEGNTEAFF
TGTGCCAGCTCAAGATTCGAGGGGAACACTGAAGCTTTCTTT
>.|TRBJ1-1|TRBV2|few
CASNPGGSEAFF
TGTGCCAGCAATCCGGGGGGATCTGAGGCTTTCTTT
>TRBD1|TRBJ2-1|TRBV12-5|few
CASGLGTGHNEQFF
TGTGCTAGTGGTTTGGGGACAGGGCACAATGAGCAGTTCTTC
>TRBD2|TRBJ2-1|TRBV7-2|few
CASSLEVIGLASYNEQFF
TGTGCCAGCAGCTTAGAGGTTATAGGACTAGCCTCCTACAATGAGCAGTTCTTC
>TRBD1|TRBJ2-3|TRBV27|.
CASSLWGTGTDTQYF
TGTGCCAGCAGTTTATGGGGGACAGGCACAGATACGCAGTATTTT
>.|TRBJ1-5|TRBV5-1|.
CASSLIGAKNQPQHF
TGCGCCAGCAGCTTGATTGGGGCGAAAAATCAGCCCCAGCATTTT
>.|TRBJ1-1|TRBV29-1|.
CSGREYTEAFF
TGCAGCGGTCGGGAGTACACTGAAGCTTTCTTT
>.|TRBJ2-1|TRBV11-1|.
CASSLELATYNEQFF
TGTGCCAGCAGCTTAGAACTAGCCACCTACAATGAGCAGTTCTTC
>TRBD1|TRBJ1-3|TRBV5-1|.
CASSWTGTAGNTIYF
TGCGCCAGCAGCTGGACAGGCACGGCTGGAAACACCATATATTTT
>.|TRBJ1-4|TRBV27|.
CASSFETGRNEKLFF
TGTGCCAGCAGTTTTGAGACAGGCAGAAATGAAAAACTGTTTTTT
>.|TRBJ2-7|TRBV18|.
CASSLRTDSYEQYF
TGTGCCAGCTCCCTGAGGACAGATAGCTACGAGCAGTACTTC
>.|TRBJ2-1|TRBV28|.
CASSSPGNNEQFF
TGTGCCAGCAGTTCCCCGGGAAACAATGAGCAGTTCTTC
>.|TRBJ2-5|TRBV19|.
CASSRMVLGGEETQYF
TGTGCCAGTAGTCGAATGGTCCTGGGGGGAGAAGAGACCCAGTACTTC
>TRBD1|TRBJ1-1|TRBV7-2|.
CASRVRQGAKGNTEAFF
TGTGCCAGCAGGGTGAGACAGGGGGCAAAGGGGAACACTGAAGCTTTCTTT
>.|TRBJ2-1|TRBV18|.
CASSPRVNRAVDEQFF
TGTGCCAGCTCACCACGAGTGAACAGGGCGGTCGATGAGCAGTTCTTC
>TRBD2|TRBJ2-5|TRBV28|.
CASSPWTSGRSGTQYF
TGTGCCAGCAGTCCATGGACTAGCGGGAGGTCGGGGACCCAGTACTTC
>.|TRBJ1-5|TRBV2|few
CASSYDSPNQPQHF
TGTGCCAGCAGTTACGACTCCCCCAATCAGCCCCAGCATTTT
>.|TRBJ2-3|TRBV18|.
CASSPGPRDTQYF
TGTGCCAGCTCACCAGGCCCCCGAGATACGCAGTATTTT
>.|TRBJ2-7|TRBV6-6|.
CASSYSPGAYEQYF
TGTGCCAGCAGTTACTCACCGGGAGCCTACGAGCAGTACTTC
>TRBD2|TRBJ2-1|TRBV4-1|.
CASSQDRLAGGPVRDEQFF
TGCGCCAGCAGCCAAGATCGCCTAGCGGGAGGGCCTGTAAGGGATGAGCAGTTCTTC
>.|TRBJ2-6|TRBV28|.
CASSSTSSSGANVLTF
TGTGCCAGCAGTTCGACTAGTAGCTCTGGGGCCAACGTCCTGACTTTC
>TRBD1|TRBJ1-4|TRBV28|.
CASITGGRTNEKLFF
TGTGCCAGCATTACAGGGGGCAGGACTAATGAAAAACTGTTTTTT
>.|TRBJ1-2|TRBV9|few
CASSVRGGTYGYTF
TGTGCCAGCAGCGTGAGAGGGGGTACTTATGGCTACACCTTC